This TCR beta chain was documented in a study of sequential checkpoint blockade in melanoma (dated by TCRdb to between 2017 and 2020). Describing the broader study: Patients were assigned by 1:1 randomization to either first-line nivolumab followed by ipilimumab (arm A) or ipilimumab followed by nivolumab (arm B). Roughly three quarters of the matched pre- and post-treatment tumor biopsy pairs came from the same lesion. Both trial sequences were followed by maintenance nivolumab. TCRbeta immunosequencing was performed on DNA from roughly 99 pretreatment melanoma tumor samples. For about 22 patients, matched tumor biopsies were obtained before treatment and at week 13, following single-agent nivolumab (arm A) or ipilimumab (arm B).

Overall study outcomes, separate from this receptor: Within-arm analyses of tumor T-cell fraction were limited by small sample sizes and reduced statistical power. In the nivolumab-first arm (arm A), pretreatment tumor TIL clonality was associated with response (P = .04). Patients whose tumor T-cell fraction and clonality increased by week 13 were about 30 times more likely to achieve clinical benefit. Tumor T-cell fraction and clonality were found to correlate with PD-L1 staining and CD8+ T-cell counts but not with mutational load. Larger, independent patient cohorts are needed to validate the response-prediction model that combines TCR metrics and mutation burden.

The immunoSEQ Assay was used to immunosequence TCRbeta CDR3 regions from genomic DNA. Prior to high-throughput sequencing, genomic DNA was amplified by bias-controlled multiplex PCR. The original methods were these. To quantify the absolute abundance of each unique TCRbeta CDR3 region, the sequences were collapsed and filtered. Clonality, defined as 1 minus Pielou's evenness, was calculated using only productive rearrangements. To compute tumor T-cell fraction, TCRbeta template counts were normalized to usable DNA, with usable DNA estimated from several housekeeping genes. A previously published method was used to identify clones with significantly greater frequencies in on-treatment samples than in baseline samples. Imported from immuneACCESS, the table was reduced by TCRdb to in-frame sequences with V and J called. These copies leave out some clones; in studies compared against another copy, an unresolved V gene accounts for under half, and the cause of the remainder is not known. Clonal size and the V and J genes are those of that table, whereas D and trimming came from the DNA. A total of about 18,000 clones appear in this sample, 26% of them only once. Roughly 6.8% of the sample is in the top ten clones.

V is shortened by 2 bases, J by 4 bases, and the region joining them spans 12 bases. In the germline V gene, CDR1 corresponds to SGDLS and CDR2 to YYNGEE. The CDR3 starts with the cysteine, ends with the phenylalanine, and has 14 residues. Only the CDR3 portion is preserved as DNA: 42 bases, with reading frame beginning at the first base. Per the publication, the treatment or condition label means: randomized to nivolumab then ipilimumab (arm A) or the reverse (arm B). Prior DNA-damaging chemotherapy had not been received by any trial patient. The samples were obtained from melanoma patients enrolled in CheckMate 064, an open-label, randomized phase II trial testing sequential checkpoint blockade. Genomic DNA from formalin-fixed paraffin-embedded (FFPE) tissue samples served as the input for tumor TCR sequencing. Turning to this clone: It has no known antigen specificity. No base qualities exist here, and no much larger clone lies one base off it.

This clonotype was sampled from a human donor with melanoma. Sample: tumor tissue (inferred from file names), taken from a patient given nivolumab and ipilimumab in sequence. The sequence is built from TRBV9 and TRBJ2-5; the D gene could be either TRBD1 or TRBD2, each agreeing at 5 bases. The bases are TGTGCCAGCAGCGTTGGGACCACGGGAGAGACCCAGTACTTC. Its protein is CASSVGTTGETQYF.